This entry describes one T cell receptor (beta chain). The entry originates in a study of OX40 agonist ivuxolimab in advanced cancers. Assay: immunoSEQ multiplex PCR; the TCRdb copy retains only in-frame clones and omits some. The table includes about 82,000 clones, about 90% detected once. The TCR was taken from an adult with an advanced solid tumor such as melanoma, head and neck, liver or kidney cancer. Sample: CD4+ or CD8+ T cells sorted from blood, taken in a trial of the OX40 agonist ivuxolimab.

The CDR3, as DNA: TGTGCCAGCAGCGCCGGGACTAGCACCTACAATGAGCAGTTCTTC. Translation: CASSAGTSTYNEQFF. The gene calls are TRBV28 and TRBJ2-1, with 9 bases fitting TRBD2. This CDR3 region has 15 residues. J lost 2 bases, V lost 6 bases, and 5 bases had no gene match. Germline-derived CDR1 and CDR2 are MDHEN and SYDVKM.